Listed below are T cell receptor beta chains from one sample, sequenced in a study of tumor-infiltrating lymphocytes in localized non-small cell lung cancer. Sequencing was performed with immunoSEQ multiplex PCR; in TCRdb, only in-frame clones are kept and a portion is missing. There are roughly 30,000 clones in the sample; approximately 85% occur only once, and approximately 2% lies in the top ten. Sequencing was performed on lung tumor tissue. The source of these receptors is a human donor with non-small cell lung cancer. CDR3s leave out the opening cysteine and the closing phenylalanine or tryptophan. Fields, in order: J gene, V gene, D gene, CDR3 protein. A D gene is named only where the DNA matches it firmly.

>TRBJ2-3|TRBV28|TRBD2
ASSQTSGGTDTQY
>TRBJ2-7|TRBV30|TRBD2
AWSGGLAKGEQY
>TRBJ1-4|TRBV7-8|NA
ASSLGTSTNEKLF
>TRBJ2-7|TRBV7-2|NA
ASSLGPGAGHEQY
>TRBJ1-5|TRBV6-1|NA
ASSEYATAHNQPQH
>TRBJ1-3|TRBV30|NA
AWSVRSGNTIY
>TRBJ2-3|TRBV2|NA
ASSREGGRTDTQY
>TRBJ1-4|TRBV5-1|NA
ASSLNRAGNEKLF
>TRBJ2-1|TRBV19|TRBD1
ASEGGRSYNEQF
>TRBJ1-5|TRBV18|NA
ASSHNTNSNQPQH
>TRBJ1-4|TRBV5-4|TRBD1
ASSVGQGRLNEKLF
>TRBJ1-1|TRBV9|NA
ASSVGPDTEAF
>TRBJ1-5|TRBV21-1|NA
ASSPRVSMPQH
>TRBJ2-3|TRBV4-3|NA
ASSKTSFGTDTQY
>TRBJ2-3|TRBV18|NA
ASSPTDSNTQY
>TRBJ1-5|TRBV5-8|NA
ASSPGVEGNQPQH
>TRBJ2-3|TRBV10-3|NA
AAQGIRADTQY
>TRBJ2-5|TRBV15|NA
ATSRDLRMETQY
>TRBJ1-2|TRBV7-9|NA
ASSNNQGSGYT
>TRBJ1-1|TRBV7-3|NA
ASSLRGRAPH
>TRBJ1-1|TRBV10-3|TRBD1
AITQQGGSEAF
>TRBJ2-7|TRBV7-2|NA
ASSLREGVDYEQY
>TRBJ1-5|TRBV2|NA
ASSVTVPGPQH
>TRBJ2-7|TRBV4-3|TRBD1
ASSQVQGASYEQY
>TRBJ1-1|TRBV19|NA
ASSPGAGGNTEAF
>TRBJ2-3|TRBV7-9|NA
ASSSSENSRPY
>TRBJ1-2|TRBV5-8|NA
ASSEGTTRGYGYT
>TRBJ2-2|TRBV29-1|NA
SVVEGAGELF
>TRBJ2-6|TRBV29-1|NA
SVPVLNGANVLT
>TRBJ2-7|TRBV5-5|NA
ASSLPPTEQY
>TRBJ1-2|TRBV7-8|NA
ASSLGAGSYGYT
>TRBJ1-2|TRBV18|NA
ASSPRQNYGYT